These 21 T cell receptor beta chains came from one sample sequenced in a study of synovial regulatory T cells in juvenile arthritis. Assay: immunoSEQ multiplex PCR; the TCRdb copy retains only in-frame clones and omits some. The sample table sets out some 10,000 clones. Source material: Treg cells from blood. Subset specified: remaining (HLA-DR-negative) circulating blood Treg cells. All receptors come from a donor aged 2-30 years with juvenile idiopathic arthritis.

The CDR3 region is CASSQDPAGTGGSGYGYTF. The chain uses TRBV4-1 and TRBJ1-2; absent DNA, TCRdb's TRBD1 call cannot be checked. The CDR3 totals 19 residues. DNA was not recorded. Germline-derived CDR1 and CDR2 are MGHRA and YSYEKL.

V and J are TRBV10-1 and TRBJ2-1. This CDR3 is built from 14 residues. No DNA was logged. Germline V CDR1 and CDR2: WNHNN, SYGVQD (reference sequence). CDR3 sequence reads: CASSSGRTYNEQFF.

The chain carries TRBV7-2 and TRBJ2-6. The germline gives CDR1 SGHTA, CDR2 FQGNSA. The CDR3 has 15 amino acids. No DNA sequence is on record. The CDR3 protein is CASSLVGPGANVLTF.

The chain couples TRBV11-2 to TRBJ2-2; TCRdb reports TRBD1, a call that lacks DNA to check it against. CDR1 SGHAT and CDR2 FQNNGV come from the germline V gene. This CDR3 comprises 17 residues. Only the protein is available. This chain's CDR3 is CASSHPPGTGATGELFF. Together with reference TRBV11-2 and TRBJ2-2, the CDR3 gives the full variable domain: EAGVAQSPRYKIIEKRQSVAFWCNPISGHATLYWYQQILGQGPKLLIQFQNNGVVDDSQLPKDRFSAERLKGVDSTLKIQPAKLEDSAVYLCASSHPPGTGATGELFFGEGSRLTVL.

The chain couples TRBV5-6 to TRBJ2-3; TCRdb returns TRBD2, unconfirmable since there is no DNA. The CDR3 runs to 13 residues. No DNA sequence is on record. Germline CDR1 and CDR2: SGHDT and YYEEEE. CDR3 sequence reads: CASSLSGRGSQYF.

The CDR3 here is CASSQPGDQPQHF. V is TRBV4-2 and J is TRBJ1-5. Germline lookup yields CDR1 LGHNA and CDR2 YNFKEQ. This CDR3 contains 13 residues. No nucleotide data were recorded.

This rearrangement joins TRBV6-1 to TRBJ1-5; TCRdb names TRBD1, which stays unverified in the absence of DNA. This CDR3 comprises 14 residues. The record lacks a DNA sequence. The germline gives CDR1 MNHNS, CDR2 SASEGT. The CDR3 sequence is CASSVTGSNQPQHF.

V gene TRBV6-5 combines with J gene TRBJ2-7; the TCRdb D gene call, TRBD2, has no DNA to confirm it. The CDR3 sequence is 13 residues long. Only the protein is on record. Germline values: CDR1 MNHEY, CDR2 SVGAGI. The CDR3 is CASSLPGDYEQYF.

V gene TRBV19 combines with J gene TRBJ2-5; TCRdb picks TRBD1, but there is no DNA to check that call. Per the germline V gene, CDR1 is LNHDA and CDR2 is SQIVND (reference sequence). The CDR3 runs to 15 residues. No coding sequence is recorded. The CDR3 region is CASSIRVDTQETQYF.

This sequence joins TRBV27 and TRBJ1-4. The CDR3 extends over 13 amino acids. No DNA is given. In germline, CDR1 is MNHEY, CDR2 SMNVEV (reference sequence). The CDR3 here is CASSRWEGEKLFF.

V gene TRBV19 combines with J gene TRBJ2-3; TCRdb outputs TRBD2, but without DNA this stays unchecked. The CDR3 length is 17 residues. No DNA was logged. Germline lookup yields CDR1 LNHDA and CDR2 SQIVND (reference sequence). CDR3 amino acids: CASSIRILAVLTDTQYF.

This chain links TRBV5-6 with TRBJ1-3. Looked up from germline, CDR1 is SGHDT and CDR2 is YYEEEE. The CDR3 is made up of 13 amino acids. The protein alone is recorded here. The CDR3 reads CASSPIDGNTIYF.

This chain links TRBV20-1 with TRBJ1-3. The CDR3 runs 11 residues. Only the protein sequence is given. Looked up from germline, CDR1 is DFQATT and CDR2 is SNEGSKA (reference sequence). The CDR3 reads CSAAGYNTIYF.

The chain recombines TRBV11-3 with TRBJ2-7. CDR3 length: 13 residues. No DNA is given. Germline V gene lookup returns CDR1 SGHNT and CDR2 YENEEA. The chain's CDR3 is CASSSGSTYEQYF. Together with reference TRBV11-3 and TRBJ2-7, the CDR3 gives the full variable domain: EAGVVQSPRYKIIEKKQPVAFWCNPISGHNTLYWYLQNLGQGPELLIRYENEEAVDDSQLPKDRFSAERLKGVDSTLKIQPAELGDSAVYLCASSSGSTYEQYFGPGTRLTVT.

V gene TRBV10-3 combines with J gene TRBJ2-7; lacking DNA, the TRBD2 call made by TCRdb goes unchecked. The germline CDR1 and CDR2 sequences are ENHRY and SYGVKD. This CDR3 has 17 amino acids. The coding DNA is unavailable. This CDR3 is CAISESNCASGVCEQYF.

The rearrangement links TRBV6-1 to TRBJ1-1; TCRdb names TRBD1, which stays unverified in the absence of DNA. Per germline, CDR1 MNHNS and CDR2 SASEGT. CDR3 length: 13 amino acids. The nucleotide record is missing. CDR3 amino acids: CASSGDRDTEAFF.

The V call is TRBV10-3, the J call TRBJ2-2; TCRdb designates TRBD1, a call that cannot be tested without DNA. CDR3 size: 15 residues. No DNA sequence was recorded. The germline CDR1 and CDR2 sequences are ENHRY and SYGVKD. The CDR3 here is CAISTTTGLTGELFF.

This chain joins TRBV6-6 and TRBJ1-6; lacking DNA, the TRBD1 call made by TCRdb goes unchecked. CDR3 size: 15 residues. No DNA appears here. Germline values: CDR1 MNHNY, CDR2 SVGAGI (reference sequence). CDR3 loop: CASSYGQGYNSPLHF.

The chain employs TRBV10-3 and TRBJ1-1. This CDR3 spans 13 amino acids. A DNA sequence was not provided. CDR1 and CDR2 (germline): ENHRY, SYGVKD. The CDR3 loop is CAINVASNTEAFF.

The CDR3 loop reads CSATGDGYTF. The chain is built from TRBV20-1 and TRBJ1-2. CDR1 is DFQATT, CDR2 SNEGSKA, per germline (reference sequence). There are 10 residues in the CDR3. Only the protein sequence is given.

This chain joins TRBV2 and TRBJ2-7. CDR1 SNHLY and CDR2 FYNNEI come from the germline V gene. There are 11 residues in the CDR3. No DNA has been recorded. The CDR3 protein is CASSVSYEQYF.